This T cell receptor beta chain was obtained from a study of molecular identifiers for immune sequencing clone quantification. Study outcomes and limitations: Effector cells kept over 98% of their molecules in clones above 20 RNA copies, while naive cells kept under 1% there. Shared barcodes on identical TCR molecules could underestimate the sizes of highly expanded clones. Spiked TCR RNA from one Jurkat cell reportedly showed up when mixed among around 1 million naive cells.

Ten or more counts support this clonotype. Its antigen is not identified. Naive CD8 T cells underwent sorting with the CD8+CD4-CCR7+CD45RA+ definition. The V gene's germline CDR1 is SGHTS and CDR2 YDEGEE. This CDR3 is 15 amino acids long. Trimming stripped 0 bases from V and 0 bases from J, with 9 bases between. TCRdb reanalysed the PCR reads using MiXCR and keeps one entry per CDR3 protein. Among some 40,000 distinct CDR3 sequences listed, roughly 20% were seen once. The sequenced sample consisted of naive CD8+ T cells from blood, with Jurkat cell RNA spiked in. Subset defined: FACS-sorted CD8+CD4-CCR7+CD45RA+ naive T cells. The receptor comes from a human donor in good health. Some libraries in this study had Jurkat cell RNA spiked in. This chain uses TRBV5-8 with TRBJ1-1; D remains ambiguous. CDR3 bases: TGTGCCAGCAGCTTGGAGGGCAGAATGAACACTGAAGCTTTCTTT. Translated: CASSLEGRMNTEAFF.